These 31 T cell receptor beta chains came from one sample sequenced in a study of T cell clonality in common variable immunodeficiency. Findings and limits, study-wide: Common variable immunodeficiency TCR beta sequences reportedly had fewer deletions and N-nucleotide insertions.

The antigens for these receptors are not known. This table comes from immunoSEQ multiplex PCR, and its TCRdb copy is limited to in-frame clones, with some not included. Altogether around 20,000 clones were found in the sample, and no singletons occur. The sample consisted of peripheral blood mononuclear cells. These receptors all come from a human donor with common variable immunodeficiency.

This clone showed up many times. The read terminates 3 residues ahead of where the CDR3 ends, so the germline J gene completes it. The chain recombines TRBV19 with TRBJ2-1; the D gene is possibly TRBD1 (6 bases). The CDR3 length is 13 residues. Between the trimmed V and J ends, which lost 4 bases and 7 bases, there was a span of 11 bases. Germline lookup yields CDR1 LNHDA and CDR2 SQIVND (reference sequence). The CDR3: CASSTQGPNEQFF. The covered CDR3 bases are TGTGCCAGTAGTACACAGGGCCCGAATGAG.

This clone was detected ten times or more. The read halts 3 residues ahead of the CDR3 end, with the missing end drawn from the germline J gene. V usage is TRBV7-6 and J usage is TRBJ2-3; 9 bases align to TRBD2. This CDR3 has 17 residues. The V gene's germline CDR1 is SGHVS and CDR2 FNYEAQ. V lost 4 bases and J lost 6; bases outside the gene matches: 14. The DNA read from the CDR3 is TGTGCCAGCAGCTCCGAACCCCCGGGACTAGCACCCGATACG. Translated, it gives CASSSEPPGLAPDT. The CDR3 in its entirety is CASSSEPPGLAPDTQYF.

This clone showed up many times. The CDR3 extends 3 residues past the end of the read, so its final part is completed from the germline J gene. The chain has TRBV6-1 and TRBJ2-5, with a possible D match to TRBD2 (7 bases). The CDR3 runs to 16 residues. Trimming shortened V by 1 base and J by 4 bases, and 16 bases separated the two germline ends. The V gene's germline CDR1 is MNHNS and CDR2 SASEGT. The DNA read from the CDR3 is TGTGCCAGCAGTGAAGATTGGGAGGGACATGGAGAGACC. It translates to CASSEDWEGHGET. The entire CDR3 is CASSEDWEGHGETQYF.

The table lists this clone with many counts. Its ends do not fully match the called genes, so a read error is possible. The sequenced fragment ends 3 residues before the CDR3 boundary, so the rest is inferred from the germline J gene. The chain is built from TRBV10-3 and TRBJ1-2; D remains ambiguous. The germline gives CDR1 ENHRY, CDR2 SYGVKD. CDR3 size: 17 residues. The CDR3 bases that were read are TGTGCCGTCAGTAGAGAGTCAGGAAGGGCAGGCAACTATGGC. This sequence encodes CAVSRESGRAGNYG. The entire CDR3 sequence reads CAVSRESGRAGNYGYTF.

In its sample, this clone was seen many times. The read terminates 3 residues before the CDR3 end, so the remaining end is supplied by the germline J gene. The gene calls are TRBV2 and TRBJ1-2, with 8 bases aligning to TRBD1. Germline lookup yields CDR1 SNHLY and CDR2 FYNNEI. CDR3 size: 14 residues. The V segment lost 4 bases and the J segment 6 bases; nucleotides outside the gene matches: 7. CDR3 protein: CASSVQGASDGYTF. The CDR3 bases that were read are TGTGCCAGCAGTGTTCAGGGGGCAAGCGATGGC.

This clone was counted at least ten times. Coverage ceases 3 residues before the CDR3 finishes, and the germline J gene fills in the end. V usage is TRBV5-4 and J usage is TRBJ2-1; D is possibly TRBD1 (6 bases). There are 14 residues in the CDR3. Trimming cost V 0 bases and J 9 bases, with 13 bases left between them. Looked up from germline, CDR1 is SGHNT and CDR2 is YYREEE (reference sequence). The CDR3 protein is CASSLEAGAGEQFF. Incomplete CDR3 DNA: TGTGCCAGCAGCTTGGAGGCAGGGGCGGGTGAG.

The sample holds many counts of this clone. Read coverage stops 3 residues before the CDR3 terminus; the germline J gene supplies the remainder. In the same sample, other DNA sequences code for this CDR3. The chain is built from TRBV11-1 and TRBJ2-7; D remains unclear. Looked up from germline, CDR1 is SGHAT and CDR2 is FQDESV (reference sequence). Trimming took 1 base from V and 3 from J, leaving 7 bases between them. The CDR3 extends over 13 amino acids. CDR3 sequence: CASSLGQYYEQYF. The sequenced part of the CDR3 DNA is TGTGCCAGCAGCTTAGGGCAGTACTACGAG. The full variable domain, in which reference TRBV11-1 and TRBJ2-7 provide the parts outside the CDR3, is EAEVAQSPRYKITEKSQAVAFWCDPISGHATLYWYRQILGQGPELLVQFQDESVVDDSQLPKDRFSAERLKGVDSTLKIQPAELGDSAMYLCASSLGQYYEQYFGPGTRLTVT.

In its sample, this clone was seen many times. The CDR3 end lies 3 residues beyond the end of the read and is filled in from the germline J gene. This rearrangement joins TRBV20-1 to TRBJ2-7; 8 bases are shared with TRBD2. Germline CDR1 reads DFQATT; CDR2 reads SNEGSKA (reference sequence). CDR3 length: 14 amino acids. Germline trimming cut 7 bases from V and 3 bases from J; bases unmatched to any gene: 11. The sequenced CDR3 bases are TGCAGTGTAGACCCGGGACTAGGACACTACGAG. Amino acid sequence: CSVDPGLGHYE. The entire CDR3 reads CSVDPGLGHYEQYF.

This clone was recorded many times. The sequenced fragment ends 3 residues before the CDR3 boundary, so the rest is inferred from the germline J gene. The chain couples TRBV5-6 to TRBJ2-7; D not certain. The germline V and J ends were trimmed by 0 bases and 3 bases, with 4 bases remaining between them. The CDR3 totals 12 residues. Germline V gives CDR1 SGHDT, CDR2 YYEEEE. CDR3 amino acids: CASSLGLYEQYF. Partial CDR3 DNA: TGTGCCAGCAGCTTGGGTCTCTACGAG. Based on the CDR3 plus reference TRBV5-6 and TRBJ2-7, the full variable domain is DAGVTQSPTHLIKTRGQQVTLRCSPKSGHDTVSWYQQALGQGPQFIFQYYEEEERQRGNFPDRFSGHQFPNYSSELNVNALLLGDSALYLCASSLGLYEQYFGPGTRLTVT.

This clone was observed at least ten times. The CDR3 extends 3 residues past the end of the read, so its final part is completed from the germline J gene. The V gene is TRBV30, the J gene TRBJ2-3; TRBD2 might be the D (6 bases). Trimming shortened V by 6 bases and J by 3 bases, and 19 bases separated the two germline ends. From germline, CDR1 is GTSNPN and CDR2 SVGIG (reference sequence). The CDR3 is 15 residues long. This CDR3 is CACQNGAGRTDTQYF. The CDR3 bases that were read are TGTGCCTGCCAAAATGGGGCAGGGAGGACAGATACG. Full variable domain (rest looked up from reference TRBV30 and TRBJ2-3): SQTIHQWPATLVQPVGSPLSLECTVEGTSNPNLYWYRQAAGRGLQLLFYSVGIGQISSEVPQNLSASRPQDRQFILSSKKLLLSDSGFYLCACQNGAGRTDTQYFGPGTRLTVL.

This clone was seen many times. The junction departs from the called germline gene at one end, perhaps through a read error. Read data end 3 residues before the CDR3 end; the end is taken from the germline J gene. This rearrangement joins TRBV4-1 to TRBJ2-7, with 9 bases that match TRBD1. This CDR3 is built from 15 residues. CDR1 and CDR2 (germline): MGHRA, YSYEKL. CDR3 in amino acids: CASSHYGQGSFEQYF. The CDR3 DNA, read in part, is TGCGCCAGCAGCCATTACGGACAGGGGTCCTTCGAG.

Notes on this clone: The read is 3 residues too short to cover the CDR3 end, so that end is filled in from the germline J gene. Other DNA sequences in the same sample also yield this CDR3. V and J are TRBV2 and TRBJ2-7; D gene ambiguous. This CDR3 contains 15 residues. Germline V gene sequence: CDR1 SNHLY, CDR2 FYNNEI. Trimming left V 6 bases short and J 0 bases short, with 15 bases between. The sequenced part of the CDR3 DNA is TGTGCCAGCAGCCTCGACACCTTCAGCTCCTACGAG. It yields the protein CASSLDTFSSYE. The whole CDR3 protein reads CASSLDTFSSYEQYF.

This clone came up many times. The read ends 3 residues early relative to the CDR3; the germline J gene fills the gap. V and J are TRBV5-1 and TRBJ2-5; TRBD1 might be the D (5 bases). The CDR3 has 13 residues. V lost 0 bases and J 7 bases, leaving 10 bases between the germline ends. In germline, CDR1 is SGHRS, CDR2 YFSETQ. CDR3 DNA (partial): TGCGCCAGCAGCTTGGAAGGGGAAGGGACC. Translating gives CASSLEGEGT. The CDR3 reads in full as CASSLEGEGTQYF.

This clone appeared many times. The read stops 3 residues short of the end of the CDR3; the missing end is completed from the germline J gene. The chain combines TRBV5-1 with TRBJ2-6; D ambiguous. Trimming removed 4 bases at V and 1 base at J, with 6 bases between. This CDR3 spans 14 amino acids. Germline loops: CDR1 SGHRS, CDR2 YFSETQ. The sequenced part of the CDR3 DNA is TGCGCCAGCAGCCTCTTATCTGGGGCCAACGTC. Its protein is CASSLLSGANV. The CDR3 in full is CASSLLSGANVLTF.

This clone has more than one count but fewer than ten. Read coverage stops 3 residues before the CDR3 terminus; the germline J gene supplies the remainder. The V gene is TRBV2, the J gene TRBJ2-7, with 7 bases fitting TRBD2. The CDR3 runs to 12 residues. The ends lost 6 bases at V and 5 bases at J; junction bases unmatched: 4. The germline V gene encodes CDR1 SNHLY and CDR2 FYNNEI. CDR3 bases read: TGTGCCAGCAGGGGACTATCTGACGAG. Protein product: CASRGLSDE. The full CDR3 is CASRGLSDEQYF.

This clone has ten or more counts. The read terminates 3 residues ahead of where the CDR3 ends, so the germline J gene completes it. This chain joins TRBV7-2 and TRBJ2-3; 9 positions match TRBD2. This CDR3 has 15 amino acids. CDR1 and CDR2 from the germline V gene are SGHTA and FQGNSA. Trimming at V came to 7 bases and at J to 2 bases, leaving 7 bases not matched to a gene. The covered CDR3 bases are TGTGCCAGCACCCGCGGGGGGGCTTACACAGATACG. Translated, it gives CASTRGGAYTDT. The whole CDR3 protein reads CASTRGGAYTDTQYF.

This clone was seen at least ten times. The CDR3 DNA, read in part, is TGTGCCAGCAGCTCCTATCCGGGACTAGAA. It specifies CASSSYPGLE. The complete CDR3 sequence is CASSSYPGLEAFF. This chain connects TRBV7-3 to TRBJ1-1; D is perhaps TRBD1 (5 bases). The read comes to an end 3 residues before the CDR3 does, leaving the germline J gene to fill in the end. Germline assignment: CDR1 SGHTA and CDR2 FQGTGA. The CDR3 covers 13 residues.

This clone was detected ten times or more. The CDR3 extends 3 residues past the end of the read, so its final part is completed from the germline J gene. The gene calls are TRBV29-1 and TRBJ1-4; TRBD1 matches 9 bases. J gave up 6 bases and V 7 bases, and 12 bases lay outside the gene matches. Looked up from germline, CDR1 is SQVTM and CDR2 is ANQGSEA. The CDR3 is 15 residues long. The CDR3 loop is CSASFPGTGHEKLFF. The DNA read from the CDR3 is TGCAGCGCCTCCTTTCCCGGGACAGGGCATGAAAAA.

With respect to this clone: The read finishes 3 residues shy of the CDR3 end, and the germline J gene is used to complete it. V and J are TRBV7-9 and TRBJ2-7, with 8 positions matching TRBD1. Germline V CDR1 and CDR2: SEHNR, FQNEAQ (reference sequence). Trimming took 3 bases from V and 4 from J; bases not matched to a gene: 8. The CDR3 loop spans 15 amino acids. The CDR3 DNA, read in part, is TGTGCCAGCAGCTTCTTCCGGGACAGGCGGTACGAG. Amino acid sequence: CASSFFRDRRYE. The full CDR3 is CASSFFRDRRYEQYF.

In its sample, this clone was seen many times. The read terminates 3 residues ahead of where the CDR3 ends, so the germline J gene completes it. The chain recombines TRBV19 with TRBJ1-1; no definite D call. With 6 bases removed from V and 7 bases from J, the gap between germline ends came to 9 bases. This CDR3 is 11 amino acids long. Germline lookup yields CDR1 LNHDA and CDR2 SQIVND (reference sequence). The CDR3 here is CASRKRVEAFF. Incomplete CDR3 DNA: TGTGCCAGTAGGAAAAGGGTTGAA.

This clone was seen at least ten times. The CDR3 sequence: CASSQPLAGGRGTDTQYF. The sequenced CDR3 bases are TGTGCCAGCAGCCAACCACTAGCGGGGGGGCGGGGCACAGATACG. This rearrangement joins TRBV3-1 (or the pseudogene TRBV3-2) to TRBJ2-3; 13 nucleotides agree with TRBD2. The read ends 3 residues shy of where the CDR3 ends; the end is completed using the germline J gene. The CDR3 sequence is 18 residues long. Looked up from germline, CDR1 is LGHDT and CDR2 is YNNKEL (reference sequence). V trimming: 2 bases; J trimming: 1 base; junction bases outside the gene matches: 6.

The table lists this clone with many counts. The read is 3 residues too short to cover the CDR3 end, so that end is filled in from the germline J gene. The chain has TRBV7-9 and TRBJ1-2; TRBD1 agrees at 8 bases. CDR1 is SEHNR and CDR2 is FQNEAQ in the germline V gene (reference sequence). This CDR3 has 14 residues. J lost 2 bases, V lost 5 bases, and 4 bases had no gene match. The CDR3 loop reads CASSSRGLNYGYTF. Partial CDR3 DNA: TGTGCCAGCAGCAGCAGGGGGCTAAACTATGGC.

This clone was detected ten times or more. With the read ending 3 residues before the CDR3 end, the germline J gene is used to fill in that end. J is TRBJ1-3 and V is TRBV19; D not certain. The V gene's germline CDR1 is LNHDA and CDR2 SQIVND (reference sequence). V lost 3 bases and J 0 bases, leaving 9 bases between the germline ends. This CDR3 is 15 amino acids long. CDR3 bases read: TGTGCCAGTAGTATTCGCGGGAACTCTGGAAACACC. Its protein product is CASSIRGNSGNT. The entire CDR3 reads CASSIRGNSGNTIYF.

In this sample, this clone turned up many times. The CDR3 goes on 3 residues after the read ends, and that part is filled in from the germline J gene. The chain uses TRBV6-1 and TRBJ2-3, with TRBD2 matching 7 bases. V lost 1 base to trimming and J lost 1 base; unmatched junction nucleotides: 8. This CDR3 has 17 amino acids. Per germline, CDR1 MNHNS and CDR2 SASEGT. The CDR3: CASSEGPGGGGTDTQYF. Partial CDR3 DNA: TGTGCCAGCAGTGAAGGACCGGGTGGGGGGGGCACAGATACG.

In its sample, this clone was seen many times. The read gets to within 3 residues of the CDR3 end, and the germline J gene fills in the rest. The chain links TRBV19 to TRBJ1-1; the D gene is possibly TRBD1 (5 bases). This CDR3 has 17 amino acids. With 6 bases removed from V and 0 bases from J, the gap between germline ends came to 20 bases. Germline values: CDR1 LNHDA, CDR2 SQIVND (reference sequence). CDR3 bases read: TGTGCCAGTAGCCCGAACGACAGAATTGTGATGAACACTGAA. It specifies CASSPNDRIVMNTE. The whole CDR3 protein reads CASSPNDRIVMNTEAFF.

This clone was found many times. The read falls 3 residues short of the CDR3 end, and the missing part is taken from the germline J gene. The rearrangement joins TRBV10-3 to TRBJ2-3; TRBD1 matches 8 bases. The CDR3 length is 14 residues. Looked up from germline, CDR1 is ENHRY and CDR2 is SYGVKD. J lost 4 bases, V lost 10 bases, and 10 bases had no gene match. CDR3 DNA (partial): TGTGCCACCGACAGGGGCGGAGAAGCAGATACG. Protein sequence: CATDRGGEADT. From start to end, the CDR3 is CATDRGGEADTQYF.

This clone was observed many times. CDR3 sequence: CSARKLGADEQFF. The sequenced part of the CDR3 DNA is TGCAGTGCTAGGAAATTGGGGGCGGATGAG. The J gene is TRBJ2-1, the V gene TRBV20-1; tentatively, D is TRBD1 (6 bases). The DNA ends 3 residues before the CDR3 does, and the rest of the CDR3 is filled in from the germline J gene. Trimming took 3 bases from V and 8 from J, leaving 14 bases between them. The CDR3 has 13 amino acids. The germline gives CDR1 DFQATT, CDR2 SNEGSKA (reference sequence).

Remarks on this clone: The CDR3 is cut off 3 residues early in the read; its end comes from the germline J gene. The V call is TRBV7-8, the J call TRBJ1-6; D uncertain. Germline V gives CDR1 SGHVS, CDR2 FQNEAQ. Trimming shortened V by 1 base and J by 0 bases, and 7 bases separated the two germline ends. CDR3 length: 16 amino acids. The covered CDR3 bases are TGTGCCAGCAGCTTAGATAGGGCCTCCTATAATTCACCC. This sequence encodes CASSLDRASYNSP. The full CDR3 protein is CASSLDRASYNSPLHF.

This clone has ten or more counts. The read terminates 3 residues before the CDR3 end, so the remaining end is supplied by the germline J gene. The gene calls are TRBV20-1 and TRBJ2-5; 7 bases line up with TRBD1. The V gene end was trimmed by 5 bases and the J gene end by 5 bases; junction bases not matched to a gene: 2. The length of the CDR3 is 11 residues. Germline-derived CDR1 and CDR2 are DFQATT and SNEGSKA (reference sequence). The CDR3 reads CSALQGETQYF. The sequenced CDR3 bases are TGCAGTGCTTTACAGGGGGAGACC.

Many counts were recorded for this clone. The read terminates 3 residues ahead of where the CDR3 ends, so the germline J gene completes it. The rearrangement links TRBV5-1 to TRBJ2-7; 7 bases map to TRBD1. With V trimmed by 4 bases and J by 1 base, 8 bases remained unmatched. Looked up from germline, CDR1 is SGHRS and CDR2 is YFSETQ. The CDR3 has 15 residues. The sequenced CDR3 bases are TGCGCCAGCAGCAGACCGGGACAGTCTTCCTACGAG. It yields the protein CASSRPGQSSYE. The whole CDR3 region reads CASSRPGQSSYEQYF.

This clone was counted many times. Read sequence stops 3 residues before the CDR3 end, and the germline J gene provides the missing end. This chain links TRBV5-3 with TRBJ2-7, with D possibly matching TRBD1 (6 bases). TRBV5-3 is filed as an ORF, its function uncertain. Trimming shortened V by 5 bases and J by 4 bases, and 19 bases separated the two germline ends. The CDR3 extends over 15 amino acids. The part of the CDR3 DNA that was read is TGTGCCAGAAGATTGATGCAGGGGAACGCTTACGAG. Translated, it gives CARRLMQGNAYE. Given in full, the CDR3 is CARRLMQGNAYEQYF.